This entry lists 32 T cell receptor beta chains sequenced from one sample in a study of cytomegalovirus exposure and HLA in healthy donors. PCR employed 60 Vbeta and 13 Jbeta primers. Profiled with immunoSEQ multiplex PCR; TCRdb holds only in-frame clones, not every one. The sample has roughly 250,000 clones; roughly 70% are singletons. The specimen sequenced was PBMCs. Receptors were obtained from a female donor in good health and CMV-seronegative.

The CDR3 sequence is CASSFPSGPGEQYF. DNA of the CDR3: TGTGCCAGCAGCTTCCCCAGCGGACCGGGCGAGCAGTACTTC. The chain carries TRBV7-9 and TRBJ2-7, with a possible D match to TRBD2 (5 bases). The CDR3 spans 14 residues. Germline V CDR1 and CDR2: SEHNR, FQNEAQ (reference sequence). The V gene lost 3 bases and the J gene lost 6 bases, with 15 bases spanning the gap.

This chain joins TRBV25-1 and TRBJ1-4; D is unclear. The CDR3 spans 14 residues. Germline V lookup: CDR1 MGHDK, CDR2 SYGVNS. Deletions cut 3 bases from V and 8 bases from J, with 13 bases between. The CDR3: CASSDGSYREKLFF. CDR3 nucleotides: TGTGCCAGCAGTGACGGGAGTTACCGCGAAAAACTGTTTTTT. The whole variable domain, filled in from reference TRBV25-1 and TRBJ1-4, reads EADIYQTPRYLVIGTGKKITLECSQTMGHDKMYWYQQDPGMELHLIHYSYGVNSTEKGDLSSESTVSRIRTEHFPLTLESARPSHTSQYLCASSDGSYREKLFFGSGTQLSVL.

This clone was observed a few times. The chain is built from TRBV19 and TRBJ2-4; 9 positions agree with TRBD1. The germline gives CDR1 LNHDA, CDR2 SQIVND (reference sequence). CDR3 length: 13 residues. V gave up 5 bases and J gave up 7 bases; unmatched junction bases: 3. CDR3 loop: CASSGTGSNIQYF. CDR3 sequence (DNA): TGTGCCAGTAGTGGGACAGGGAGCAACATTCAGTACTTC.

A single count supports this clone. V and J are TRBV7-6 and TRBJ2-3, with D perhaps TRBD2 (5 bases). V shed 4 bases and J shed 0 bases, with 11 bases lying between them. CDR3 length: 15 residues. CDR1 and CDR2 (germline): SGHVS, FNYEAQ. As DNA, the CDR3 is TGTGCCAGCAGCTCCCCCGAGGGCAGCACAGATACGCAGTATTTT. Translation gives CASSSPEGSTDTQYF.

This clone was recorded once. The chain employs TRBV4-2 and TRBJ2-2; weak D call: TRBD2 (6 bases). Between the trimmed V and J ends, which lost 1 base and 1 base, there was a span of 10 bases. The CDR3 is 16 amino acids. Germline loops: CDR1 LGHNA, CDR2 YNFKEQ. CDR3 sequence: CASSQVPSENTGELFF. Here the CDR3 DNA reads TGTGCCAGCAGCCAAGTGCCTAGCGAGAACACCGGGGAGCTGTTTTTT.

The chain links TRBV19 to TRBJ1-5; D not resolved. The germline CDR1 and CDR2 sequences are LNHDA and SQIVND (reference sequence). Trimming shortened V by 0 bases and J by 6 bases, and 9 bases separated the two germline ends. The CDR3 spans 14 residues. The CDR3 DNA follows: TGTGCCAGTAGTATAGATGTAGGCGGTCAGCCCCAGCATTTT. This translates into CASSIDVGGQPQHF.

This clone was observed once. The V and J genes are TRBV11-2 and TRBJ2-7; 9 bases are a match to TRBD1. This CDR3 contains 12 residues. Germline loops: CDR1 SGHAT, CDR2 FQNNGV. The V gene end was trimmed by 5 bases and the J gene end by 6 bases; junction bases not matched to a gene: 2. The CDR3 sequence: CASSPTGGEQYF. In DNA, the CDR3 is TGTGCCAGCAGCCCGACAGGGGGCGAGCAGTACTTC.

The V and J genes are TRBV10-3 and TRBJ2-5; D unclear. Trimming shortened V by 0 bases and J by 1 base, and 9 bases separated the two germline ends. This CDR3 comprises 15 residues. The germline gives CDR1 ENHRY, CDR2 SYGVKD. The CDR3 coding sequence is TGTGCCATCAGTGAGTCGTTATCTACCCAAGAGACCCAGTACTTC. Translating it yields CAISESLSTQETQYF.

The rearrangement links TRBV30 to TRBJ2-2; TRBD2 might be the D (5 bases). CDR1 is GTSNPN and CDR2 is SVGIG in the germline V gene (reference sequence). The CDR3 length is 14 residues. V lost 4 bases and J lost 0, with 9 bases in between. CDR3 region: CAWTPGSNTGELFF. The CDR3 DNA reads TGTGCCTGGACCCCGGGGTCGAACACCGGGGAGCTGTTTTTT.

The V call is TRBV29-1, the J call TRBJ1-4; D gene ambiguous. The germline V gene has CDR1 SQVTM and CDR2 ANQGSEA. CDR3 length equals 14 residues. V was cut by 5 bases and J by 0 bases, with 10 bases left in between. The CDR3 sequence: CSVQNTATNEKLFF. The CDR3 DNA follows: TGCAGCGTTCAAAACACCGCAACTAATGAAAAACTGTTTTTT.

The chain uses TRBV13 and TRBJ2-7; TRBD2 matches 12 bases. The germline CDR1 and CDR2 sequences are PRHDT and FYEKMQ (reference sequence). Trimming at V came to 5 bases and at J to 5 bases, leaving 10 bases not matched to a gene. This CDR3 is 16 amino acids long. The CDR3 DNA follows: TGTGCCAGCAGCCCCAACTCCGGACTAGCGGGAAACGAGCAGTACTTC. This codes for CASSPNSGLAGNEQYF.

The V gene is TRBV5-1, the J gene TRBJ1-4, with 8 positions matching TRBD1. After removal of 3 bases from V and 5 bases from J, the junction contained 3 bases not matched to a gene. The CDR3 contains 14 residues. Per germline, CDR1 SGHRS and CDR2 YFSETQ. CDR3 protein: CASSYRGLNEKLFF. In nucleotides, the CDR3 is TGCGCCAGCAGCTACAGGGGGTTGAATGAAAAACTGTTTTTT.

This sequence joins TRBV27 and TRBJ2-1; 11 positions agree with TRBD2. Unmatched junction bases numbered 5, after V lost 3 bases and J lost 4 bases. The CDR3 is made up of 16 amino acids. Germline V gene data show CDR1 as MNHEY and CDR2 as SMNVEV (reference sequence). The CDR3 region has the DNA TGTGCCAGCAGTTTCCGAGGGACTAGCGGTTACAATGAGCAGTTCTTC. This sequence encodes CASSFRGTSGYNEQFF.

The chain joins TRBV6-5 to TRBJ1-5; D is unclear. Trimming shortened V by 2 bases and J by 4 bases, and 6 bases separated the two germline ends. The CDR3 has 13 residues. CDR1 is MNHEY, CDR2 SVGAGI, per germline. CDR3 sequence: CASSYRRNQPQHF. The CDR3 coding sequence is TGTGCCAGCAGTTACCGGAGGAATCAGCCCCAGCATTTT.

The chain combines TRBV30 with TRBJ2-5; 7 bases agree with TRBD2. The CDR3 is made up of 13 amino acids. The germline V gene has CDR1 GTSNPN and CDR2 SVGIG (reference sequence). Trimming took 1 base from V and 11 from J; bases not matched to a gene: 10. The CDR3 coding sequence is TGTGCCTGGAGTGCCAGCGGGAATCGGGAGCAGTACTTC. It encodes CAWSASGNREQYF. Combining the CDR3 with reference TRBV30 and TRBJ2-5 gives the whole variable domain SQTIHQWPATLVQPVGSPLSLECTVEGTSNPNLYWYRQAAGRGLQLLFYSVGIGQISSEVPQNLSASRPQDRQFILSSKKLLLSDSGFYLCAWSASGNREQYFGPGTRLLVL.

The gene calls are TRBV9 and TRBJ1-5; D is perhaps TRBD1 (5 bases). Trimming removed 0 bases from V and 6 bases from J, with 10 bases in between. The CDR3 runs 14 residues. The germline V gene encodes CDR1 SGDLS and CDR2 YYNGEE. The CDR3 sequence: CASSVGRGGQPQHF. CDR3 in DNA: TGTGCCAGCAGCGTAGGTAGGGGCGGTCAGCCCCAGCATTTT.

The CDR3 bases are TGCGCCAGCAGCCGCGGGACGCCTGATAATTCACCCCTCCACTTT. The encoded protein is CASSRGTPDNSPLHF. The chain recombines TRBV4-1 with TRBJ1-6, with D possibly TRBD1 on 5 matching bases. The CDR3 totals 15 residues. Germline V gene lookup returns CDR1 MGHRA and CDR2 YSYEKL. V lost 4 bases to trimming and J lost 5 bases, with 12 bases between them.

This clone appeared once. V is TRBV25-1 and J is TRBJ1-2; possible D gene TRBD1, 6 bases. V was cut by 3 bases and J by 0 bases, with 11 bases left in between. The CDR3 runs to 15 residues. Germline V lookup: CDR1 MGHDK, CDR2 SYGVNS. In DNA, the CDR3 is TGTGCCAGCAGTGAGGGGACAACGGCTAACTATGGCTACACCTTC. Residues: CASSEGTTANYGYTF.

The CDR3 region has the DNA TGTGCCAGTAGGGCACAGGGTGGCGGGGAGCTGTTTTTT. Encoded protein: CASRAQGGGELFF. This chain joins TRBV19 and TRBJ2-2; perhaps TRBD1 as D (6 bases). This CDR3 is built from 13 residues. The V end lost 6 bases, the J end lost 7 bases, and 12 bases lay between the germline ends. Germline CDR1 and CDR2: LNHDA and SQIVND (reference sequence).

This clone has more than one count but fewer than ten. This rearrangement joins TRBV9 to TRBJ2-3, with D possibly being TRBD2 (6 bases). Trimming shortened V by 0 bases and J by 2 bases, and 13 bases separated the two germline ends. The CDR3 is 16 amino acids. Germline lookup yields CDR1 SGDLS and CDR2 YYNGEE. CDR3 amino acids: CASSVAGSGNTDTQYF. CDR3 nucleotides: TGTGCCAGCAGCGTAGCGGGTAGCGGAAACACAGATACGCAGTATTTT.

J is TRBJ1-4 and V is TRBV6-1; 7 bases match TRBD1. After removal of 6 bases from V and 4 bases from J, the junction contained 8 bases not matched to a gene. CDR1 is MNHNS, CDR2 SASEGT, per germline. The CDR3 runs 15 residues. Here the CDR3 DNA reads TGTGCCAGCAGCCTAAACGACAGGGTTAATGAAAAACTGTTTTTT. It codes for CASSLNDRVNEKLFF.

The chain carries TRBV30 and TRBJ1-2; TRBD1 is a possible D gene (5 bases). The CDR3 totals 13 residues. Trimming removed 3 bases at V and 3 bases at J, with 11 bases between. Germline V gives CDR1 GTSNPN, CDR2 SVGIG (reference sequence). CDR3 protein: CAWRTDSYYGYTF. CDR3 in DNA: TGTGCCTGGAGGACAGACTCCTACTATGGCTACACCTTC.

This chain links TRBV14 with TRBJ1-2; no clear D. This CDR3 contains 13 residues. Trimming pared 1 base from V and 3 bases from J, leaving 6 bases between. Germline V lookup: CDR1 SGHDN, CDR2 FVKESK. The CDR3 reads CASSQAGDYGYTF. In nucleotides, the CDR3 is TGTGCCAGCAGCCAAGCCGGGGACTATGGCTACACCTTC.

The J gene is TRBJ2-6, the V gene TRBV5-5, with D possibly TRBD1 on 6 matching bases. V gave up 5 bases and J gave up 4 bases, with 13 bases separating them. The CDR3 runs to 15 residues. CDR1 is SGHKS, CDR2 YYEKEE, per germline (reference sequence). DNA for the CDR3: TGTGCCAGCAGTTTCCCAGGGGCCGGGGCCAACGTCCTGACTTTC. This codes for CASSFPGAGANVLTF.

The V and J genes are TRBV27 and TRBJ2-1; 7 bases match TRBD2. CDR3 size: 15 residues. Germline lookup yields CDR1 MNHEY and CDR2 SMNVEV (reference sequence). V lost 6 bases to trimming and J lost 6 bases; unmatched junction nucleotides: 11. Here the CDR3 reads CASSQKGLVRNEQFF. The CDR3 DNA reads TGTGCCAGCAGCCAAAAAGGACTAGTTCGCAATGAGCAGTTCTTC.

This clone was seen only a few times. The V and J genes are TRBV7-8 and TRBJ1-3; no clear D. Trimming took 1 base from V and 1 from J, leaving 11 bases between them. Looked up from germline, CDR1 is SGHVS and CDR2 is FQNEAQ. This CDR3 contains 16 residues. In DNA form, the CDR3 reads TGTGCCAGCAGCTTAGTGAGCCGGGGATCTGGAAACACCATATATTTT. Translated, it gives CASSLVSRGSGNTIYF. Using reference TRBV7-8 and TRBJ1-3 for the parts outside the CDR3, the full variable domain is GAGVSQSPRYKVAKRGQDVALRCDPISGHVSLFWYQQALGQGPEFLTYFQNEAQLDKSGLPSDRFFAERPEGSVSTLKIQRTQQEDSAVYLCASSLVSRGSGNTIYFGEGSWLTVV.

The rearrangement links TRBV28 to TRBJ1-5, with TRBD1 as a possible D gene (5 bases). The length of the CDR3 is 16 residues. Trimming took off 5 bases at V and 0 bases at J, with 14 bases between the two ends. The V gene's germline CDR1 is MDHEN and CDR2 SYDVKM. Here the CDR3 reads CASSLQSGYSNQPQHF. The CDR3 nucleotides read TGTGCCAGCAGTCTACAATCAGGGTATAGCAATCAGCCCCAGCATTTT.

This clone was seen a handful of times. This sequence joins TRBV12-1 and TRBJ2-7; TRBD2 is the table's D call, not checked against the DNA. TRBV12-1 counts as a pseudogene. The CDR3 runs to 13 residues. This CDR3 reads CASSVHPLREQYF. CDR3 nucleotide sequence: TGTGCCAGCAGCGTCCACCCCCTTCGGGAGCAGTACTTC.

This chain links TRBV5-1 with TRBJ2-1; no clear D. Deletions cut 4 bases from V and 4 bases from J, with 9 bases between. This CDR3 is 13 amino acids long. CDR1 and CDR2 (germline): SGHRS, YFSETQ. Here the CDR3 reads CASSTYLYNEQFF. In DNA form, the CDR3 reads TGCGCCAGCAGCACTTACTTATACAATGAGCAGTTCTTC.

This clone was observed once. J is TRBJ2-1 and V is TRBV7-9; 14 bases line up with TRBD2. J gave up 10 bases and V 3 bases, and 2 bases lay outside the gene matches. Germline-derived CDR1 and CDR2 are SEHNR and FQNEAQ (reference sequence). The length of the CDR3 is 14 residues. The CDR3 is CASSLGLAGAEQFF. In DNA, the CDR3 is TGTGCCAGCAGCTTGGGACTAGCGGGAGCCGAGCAGTTCTTC.

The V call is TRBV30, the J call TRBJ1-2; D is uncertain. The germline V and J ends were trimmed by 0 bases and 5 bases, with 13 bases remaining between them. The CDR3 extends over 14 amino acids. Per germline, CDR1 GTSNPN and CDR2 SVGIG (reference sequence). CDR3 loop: CAWSVQLGSYGYTF. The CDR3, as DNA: TGTGCCTGGAGTGTACAATTGGGCTCGTATGGCTACACCTTC.

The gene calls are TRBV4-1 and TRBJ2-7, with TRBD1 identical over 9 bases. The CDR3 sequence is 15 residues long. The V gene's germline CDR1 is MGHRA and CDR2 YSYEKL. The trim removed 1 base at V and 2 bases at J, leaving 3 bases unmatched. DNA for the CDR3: TGCGCCAGCAGCCAAGTGGGACAGGGAACCTACGAGCAGTACTTC. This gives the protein CASSQVGQGTYEQYF.